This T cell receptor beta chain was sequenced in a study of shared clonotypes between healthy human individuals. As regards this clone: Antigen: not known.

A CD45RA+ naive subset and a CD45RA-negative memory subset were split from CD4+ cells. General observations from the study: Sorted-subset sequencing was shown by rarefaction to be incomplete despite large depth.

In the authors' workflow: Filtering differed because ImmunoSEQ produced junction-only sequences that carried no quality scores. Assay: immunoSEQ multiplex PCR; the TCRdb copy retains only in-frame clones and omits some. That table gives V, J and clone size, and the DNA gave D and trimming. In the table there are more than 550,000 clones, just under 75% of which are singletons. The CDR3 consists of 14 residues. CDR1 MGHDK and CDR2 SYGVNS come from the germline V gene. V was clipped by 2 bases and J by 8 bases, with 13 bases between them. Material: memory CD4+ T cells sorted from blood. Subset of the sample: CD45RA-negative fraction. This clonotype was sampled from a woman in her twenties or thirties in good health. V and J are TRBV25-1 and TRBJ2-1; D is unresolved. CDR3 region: CASSERMLHDEQFF. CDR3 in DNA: TGTGCCAGCAGTGAAAGGATGTTACACGATGAGCAGTTCTTC.